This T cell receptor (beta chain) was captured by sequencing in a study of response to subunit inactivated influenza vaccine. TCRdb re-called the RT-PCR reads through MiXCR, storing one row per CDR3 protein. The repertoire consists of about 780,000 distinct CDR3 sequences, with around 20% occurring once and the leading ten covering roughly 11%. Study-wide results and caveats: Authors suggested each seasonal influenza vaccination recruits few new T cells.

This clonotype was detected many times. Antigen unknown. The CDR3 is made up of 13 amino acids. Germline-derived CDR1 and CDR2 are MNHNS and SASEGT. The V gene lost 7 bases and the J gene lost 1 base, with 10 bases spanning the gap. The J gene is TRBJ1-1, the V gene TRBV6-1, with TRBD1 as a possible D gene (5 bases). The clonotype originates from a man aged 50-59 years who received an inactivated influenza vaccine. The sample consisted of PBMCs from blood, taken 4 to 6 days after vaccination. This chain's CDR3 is CASKGGGNTEAFF. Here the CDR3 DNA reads TGTGCCAGCAAGGGCGGGGGGAACACTGAAGCTTTCTTT.